This T cell receptor (beta chain) was recovered during a study of human T cells and chemical hapten exposure. Study-level information: In the sensitization step, 2% DPC was placed on roughly 2 cm by roughly 2 cm of upper inner arm skin. Across the whole study, which lasted roughly 24 weeks, patients were given diphenylcyclopropenone on the scalp once a week.

This CDR3 is built from 13 residues. V shed 1 base and J shed 6 bases, with 13 bases lying between them. Germline V gene data show CDR1 as DFQATT and CDR2 as SNEGSKA (reference sequence). General study results and limits: Those TCRs sitting above 1 in 1000 frequency stayed the same with DPC sensitization.

Time point specified: patch test 3, about 24 weeks after DPC sensitization. Treatment denoted: therapeutic diphenylcyclopropenone sensitization with weekly scalp DPC. TCRdb called the RACE reads again in MiXCR, with one record for every CDR3 protein. The sample has some 90,000 distinct CDR3 sequences; approximately 10% are singletons. This clonotype showed up just a few times. As yet, its antigen is unknown. J is TRBJ2-7 and V is TRBV20-1; D is uncertain. The source is a woman younger than 45 with alopecia areata. Some clones in this sample may be carry-over from other donors' samples. The sample consisted of whole blood, taken in connection with sensitization to the hapten diphenylcyclopropenone (DPC). In nucleotides, the CDR3 is TGCAGTGCTAGAGTTACTATGGGCTCCGAGCAGTACTTC. Encoded protein: CSARVTMGSEQYF.